Listed here is a single T cell receptor (beta chain). Its antigen is currently unknown. The entry originates in a study of vaccination effects on CD4 cells after COVID-19. Pools of viral peptides were used by the ViraFEST assay to expand antigen-specific CD4+ T cells ahead of sequencing. Isolation of CD4+ T cells took place after about 10 days of culture. Vaccinated participants had no history of SARS-CoV-2 infection and tested negative for nucleocapsid antibodies. Culturing of about 2 million PBMC per well took place with approximately 10 IU/ml IL-2 and approximately 9.1 ug/ml peptides. Half the medium was replaced with IL-2 medium on days 3 and 7. Overall study results and limits: Late post-vaccination samples showed marked contraction of infection- and vaccine-induced clones. After vaccination of healthy people, only 1 of 255 vaccine-induced clones cross-reacted with common cold coronaviruses.

Per the germline V gene, CDR1 is SGHTA and CDR2 is FQGNSA. The ends lost 5 bases at V and 2 bases at J; junction bases unmatched: 9. The CDR3 totals 16 residues. Sequencing used immunoSEQ multiplex PCR; TCRdb keeps in-frame clones, though not all of them. The sample carries about 73,000 clones, roughly 74% recorded once. The receptor was isolated from a human donor who received a COVID-19 vaccine. The chain joins TRBV7-2 to TRBJ2-5; 9 bases map to TRBD2. The specimen comprised CD4+ T cells from PBMCs cultured with HCoV-NL63 spike peptides, sampled before COVID-19 vaccination. The CDR3 spells CASSDYSGGIQETQYF. The DNA for the CDR3 is TGTGCCAGCAGCGACTACAGCGGGGGGATACAAGAGACCCAGTACTTC.